The subject of this entry is one TCR beta chain. Extraction and reverse transcription of RNA yielded cDNA as the sequencing template. This table comes from immunoSEQ multiplex PCR, and its TCRdb copy is limited to in-frame clones, with some not included. The sample has roughly 200,000 clones; roughly 61% are singletons. The CDR3 loop spans 14 amino acids. CDR1 SQVTM and CDR2 ANQGSEA come from the germline V gene. V was cut by 4 bases and J by 2 bases, with 15 bases left in between. These data originate in a study of CD8+ T cells in alopecia areata. Overall study: Those patients who were treated received oral tofacitinib, which was given at 5 to 10 mg twice daily for moderate-to-severe alopecia areata.

The sample's treatment: oral pan-JAK inhibitor, 5-10 mg twice daily. Sorted populations comprised CD4+ and CD8+ T cells obtained from PBMCs. This TCR derives from a human donor with alopecia areata. The sequences come from CD8+ T cells sorted from blood, collected at week 24, from a patient treated with tofacitinib. This sequence joins TRBV29-1 and TRBJ2-7, with a possible D match to TRBD1 (7 bases). In DNA form, the CDR3 reads TGCAGCGTTGGGCGGGACAGCCTCCCCTACGAGCAGTACTTC. This codes for CSVGRDSLPYEQYF.